The present T cell receptor (beta chain) was sequenced within a study of blood T cells in healthy people across ages. It was with a sample-barcoded 5' primer and a J-beta primer mix that a second PCR of roughly 6 to 11 cycles was run. TCRdb fed the 5' RACE reads into MiXCR, producing one record per CDR3 protein. The sample lists roughly 830,000 distinct CDR3 sequences; under 80% were seen once. This CDR3 has 17 residues. The germline CDR1 and CDR2 sequences are SGDLS and YYNGEE. The rearrangement uses TRBV9 and TRBJ2-4, with 10 bases lining up with TRBD2. The J call may be in error: the DNA end matches TRBJ2-7 better. Material: blood. The TCR comes from a man aged 25-45 years in good health. The CDR3 DNA reads TGTGCCAGCAGCCCATCCCAACTAGCGGGATCAGCATACGAGCAGTACTTC. This gives the protein CASSPSQLAGSAYEQYF.